These T cell receptor beta chains were read from a single sample in a study of early T cells in non-severe SARS-CoV-2 infection. TCRdb independently ran MiXCR on the 5' RACE reads; one entry per CDR3 protein. The repertoire holds 20,000 to 30,000 distinct CDR3 sequences, with 4% to 4.5% as singletons. The sequenced material came from whole blood. These receptor sequences come from an adult who was a healthcare worker with PCR-confirmed SARS-CoV-2 infection or an uninfected control (not recorded which). Both conserved end residues are part of each CDR3. A D gene is named only where the DNA matches it firmly. Size is stated for part of the rows, as once, few or many counts, or as a class when the clone is expanded.

J | D | V | size | CDR3 | DNA
TRBJ2-3 | NA | TRBV30 | few | CAWTITASDTQYF | TGTGCCTGGACCATTACTGCCTCAGATACGCAGTATTTT
TRBJ2-7 | TRBD2 | TRBV5-1 | many | CASSLDPLAGVNEQYF | TGCGCCAGCAGCTTGGATCCGCTAGCGGGAGTAAACGAGCAGTACTTC
TRBJ2-5 | NA | TRBV12-3/TRBV12-4 | many | CASSVREGETQYF | TGTGCCAGCAGTGTGAGAGAGGGGGAGACCCAGTACTTC
TRBJ2-1 | NA | TRBV10-3 | many | CAISESPGPYNEQFF | TGTGCCATCAGTGAGTCTCCAGGGCCTTACAATGAGCAGTTCTTC
TRBJ1-4 | TRBD1 | TRBV20-1 | many | CSVDRPNEKLFF | TGCAGTGTGGACAGGCCGAATGAAAAACTGTTTTTT
TRBJ2-5 | TRBD2 | TRBV7-2 | few | CASSLPSGKETQYF | TGTGCCAGCAGCTTACCTAGCGGGAAAGAGACCCAGTACTTC
TRBJ2-2 | NA | TRBV9 | many | CASSGSGRAPGELFF | TGTGCCAGCAGCGGCAGTGGAAGGGCCCCCGGGGAGCTGTTTTTT
TRBJ2-3 | TRBD1 | TRBV12-3/TRBV12-4 | many | CASSRDRVAHTDTQYF | TGTGCCAGCAGCCGAGACAGGGTGGCACACACAGATACGCAGTATTTT
TRBJ2-2 | NA | TRBV4-2 | many | CASSPRQLNTGELFF | TGTGCCAGCAGCCCTAGACAACTAAACACCGGGGAGCTGTTTTTT
TRBJ1-6 | NA | TRBV28 | many | CASNRGRDSPLHF | TGTGCCAGCAACCGGGGGCGTGATTCACCCCTCCACTTT
TRBJ2-7 | TRBD2 | TRBV6-5 | many | CASSSQAGGGEQYF | TGTGCCAGCAGTTCTCAAGCGGGAGGGGGCGAGCAGTACTTC
TRBJ2-2 | NA | TRBV29-1 | many | CSVSPDGGTGELFF | TGCAGCGTCTCCCCTGACGGGGGCACCGGGGAGCTGTTTTTT
TRBJ2-5 | TRBD1 | TRBV28 | NA | CASSTPRTGGTETQYF | TGTGCCAGCAGTACCCCCCGGACAGGGGGAACGGAGACCCAGTACTTC
TRBJ2-7 | NA | TRBV28 | many | CASSLGTFYEQYF | TGTGCCAGCAGTCTCGGGACATTCTACGAGCAGTACTTC
TRBJ2-1 | NA | TRBV7-3 | few | CASSLMGAGGGNEQFF | TGTGCCAGCAGCTTAATGGGGGCCGGAGGTGGCAATGAGCAGTTCTTC
TRBJ1-1 | TRBD1 | TRBV18 | many | CASSPPGTGEAFF | TGTGCCAGCTCACCACCCGGGACAGGGGAAGCTTTCTTT
TRBJ2-6 | TRBD1 | TRBV9 | many | CASSGQQGKTGANVLTF | TGTGCCAGCAGCGGCCAACAGGGGAAGACTGGGGCCAACGTCCTGACTTTC
TRBJ2-7 | NA | TRBV27 | many | CASTFTTGTVHEQYF | TGTGCCAGCACCTTTACCACAGGGACGGTCCACGAGCAGTACTTC
TRBJ1-6 | NA | TRBV3-1 | few | CASSLGPNSPLHF | TGTGCCAGCAGCCTGGGACCTAATTCACCCCTCCACTTT
TRBJ1-4 | NA | TRBV20-1 | many | CSARGQDNEKLFF | TGCAGTGCTAGAGGCCAGGACAATGAAAAACTGTTTTTT
TRBJ2-3 | NA | TRBV18 | few | CASSPGTKDTQYF | TGTGCCAGCTCACCTGGGACGAAAGATACGCAGTATTTT
TRBJ1-3 | NA | TRBV9 | many | CASSENRPYSGNTIYF | TGTGCCAGCAGCGAGAACAGGCCCTACTCTGGAAACACCATATATTTT
TRBJ1-1 | NA | TRBV27 | many | CASSFGRMNTEAFF | TGTGCCAGCAGTTTTGGACGAATGAACACTGAAGCTTTCTTT
TRBJ1-2 | NA | TRBV28 | many | CASRSSLQTGNYGYTF | TGTGCCAGCAGGTCCTCACTACAGACAGGAAACTATGGCTACACCTTC
TRBJ1-5 | NA | TRBV19 | many | CASSPGTLRRPQHF | TGTGCCAGTAGTCCCGGGACACTACGGAGGCCCCAGCATTTT
TRBJ2-3 | NA | TRBV6-1 | NA | CASTQGLAASTDTQYF | TGTGCCAGCACCCAGGGGCTAGCGGCTAGCACAGATACGCAGTATTTT
TRBJ1-1 | TRBD1 | TRBV20-1 | NA | CSAGDRENTEAFF | TGCAGTGCTGGGGACAGGGAGAACACTGAAGCTTTCTTT
TRBJ2-7 | TRBD2 | TRBV12-3/TRBV12-4 | NA | CASSSQAGVIYEQYF | TGTGCCAGCAGTTCTCAGGCGGGAGTGATCTACGAGCAGTACTTC
TRBJ2-3 | NA | TRBV28 | few | CASRSTLATDTQYF | TGTGCCAGCAGATCCACTCTTGCTACAGATACGCAGTATTTT
TRBJ2-3 | TRBD2 | TRBV4-2 | many | CASSPEGASGSPTDTQYF | TGTGCCAGCAGCCCAGAAGGGGCTAGCGGGAGCCCCACAGATACGCAGTATTTT
TRBJ2-7 | TRBD1 | TRBV18 | many | CASSPGTGPYEQYF | TGTGCCAGCTCACCCGGGACAGGTCCCTACGAGCAGTACTTC
TRBJ2-1 | NA | TRBV7-2 | many | CASSLGPRGNEQFF | TGTGCCAGCAGCTTAGGGCCCCGGGGGAATGAGCAGTTCTTC
TRBJ2-7 | NA | TRBV29-1 | NA | CSVGQTYEQYF | TGCAGCGTCGGACAAACCTACGAGCAGTACTTC